The source of this TCR beta chain is a study of technical replicates of blood from a few donors. Trimming removed 6 bases from V and 2 bases from J; junction bases left unmatched: 5. Germline V lookup: CDR1 LNHDA, CDR2 SQIVND (reference sequence). This CDR3 comprises 15 residues. Here immunoSEQ multiplex PCR was the method, and the copy in TCRdb shows in-frame clones only, minus some. The sample lists about 99,000 clones, 95% seen once, with 0.21% in the top ten. The chain carries TRBV19 and TRBJ2-1, with TRBD2 identical over 9 bases. The TCR comes from a human donor in good health. The sequenced sample was T cells isolated from PBMCs. The CDR3: CASRRGGLTYNEQFF. The CDR3 nucleotides read TGTGCCAGTAGGCGGGGGGGGCTAACCTACAATGAGCAGTTCTTC. The full variable domain, with the rest looked up from reference TRBV19 and TRBJ2-1, is DGGITQSPKYLFRKEGQNVTLSCEQNLNHDAMYWYRQDPGQGLRLIYYSQIVNDFQKGDIAEGYSVSREKKESFPLTVTSAQKNPTAFYLCASRRGGLTYNEQFFGPGTRLTVL.